The 27 T cell receptor beta chains given below trace back to one sample, sequenced in a study of regulatory T cells in long-lasting Graves disease. As for time point: persistent/refractory GD, antithyroid drugs over 5 years with positive TRAb. Preparation of the TCR library used RNA extracted from PBMCs. The TCR beta library used iRepertoire HTBI primers with Arm-PCR amplification of CDR3. MiXCR was run by TCRdb on the multiplex PCR reads, yielding one entry per CDR3 protein. The sample contains about 400,000 distinct CDR3 sequences, less than 25% of which appear only once. The sequences come from peripheral blood mononuclear cells (PBMCs), collected when the disease was refractory, from a patient treated with antithyroid drugs. The receptor set was obtained from a female donor with Graves disease.

This sequence joins TRBV12-3 or TRBV12-4 and TRBJ1-6; D is perhaps TRBD1 (6 bases). The CDR3 runs to 14 residues. V gave up 2 bases and J gave up 7 bases, with 9 bases separating them. CDR3 amino acids: CASSLRQGNSPLHF. CDR3 DNA: TGTGCCAGCAGTTTAAGGCAGGGGAATTCACCCCTCCACTTT.

At least ten counts were recorded for this clonotype. The rearrangement joins TRBV28 to TRBJ1-6; D is perhaps TRBD1 (5 bases). With 3 bases removed from V and 9 bases from J, the gap between germline ends came to 12 bases. Looked up from germline, CDR1 is MDHEN and CDR2 is SYDVKM. This CDR3 is built from 14 residues. CDR3 DNA: TGTGCCAGCAGTTTCTCTATCGGGGGTTCACCCCTCCACTTT. Its protein product is CASSFSIGGSPLHF.

In its sample, this clonotype was seen a few times. The chain links TRBV10-3 to TRBJ2-3, with TRBD2 identical over 8 bases. CDR3 length: 15 amino acids. Trimming removed 3 bases from V and 2 bases from J; junction bases left unmatched: 4. Germline V gives CDR1 ENHRY, CDR2 SYGVKD. The CDR3 sequence is CAISDLAGPTDTQYF. The CDR3 coding sequence is TGTGCCATCAGTGATTTAGCGGGGCCCACAGATACGCAGTATTTT.

This sequence joins TRBV7-2 and TRBJ2-2; tentative D call: TRBD2 (6 bases). Germline V gene sequence: CDR1 SGHTA, CDR2 FQGNSA. This CDR3 has 16 residues. Trimming removed 3 bases from V and 1 base from J, with 12 bases in between. In DNA form, the CDR3 reads TGTGCCAGCAGCTTCACCCGGAGGGTGAACACCGGGGAGCTGTTTTTT. Its protein product is CASSFTRRVNTGELFF. Combining the CDR3 with reference TRBV7-2 and TRBJ2-2 gives the whole variable domain GAGVSQSPSNKVTEKGKDVELRCDPISGHTALYWYRQSLGQGLEFLIYFQGNSAPDKSGLPSDRFSAERTGGSVSTLTIQRTQQEDSAVYLCASSFTRRVNTGELFFGEGSRLTVL.

On this clonotype: With a much larger clone just one base away, this may be a read error. The rearrangement uses TRBV20-1 and TRBJ2-5; 7 positions agree with TRBD2. Germline CDR1 is DFQATT and CDR2 is SNEGSKA (reference sequence). This CDR3 contains 16 residues. CDR3 in amino acids: CSARDGTGGSMGTQCF. The CDR3 bases are TGCAGTGCTAGAGATGGGACGGGGGGTAGTATGGGGACCCAGTGCTTC.

Comments on this clonotype: A much bigger clone sits one base away, suggesting this may be a read error. Here the CDR3 DNA reads TGTGCCTGTTCGGGGACAACCGCGTCTGAAAAACTGTTTTTT. It translates to CACSGTTASEKLFF. This rearrangement joins TRBV30 to TRBJ1-4; D might be TRBD1 (6 bases). The CDR3 is made up of 14 amino acids. The germline gives CDR1 GTSNPN, CDR2 SVGIG (reference sequence). The germline V and J ends were trimmed by 6 bases and 7 bases, with 18 bases remaining between them.

The chain recombines TRBV6-5 with TRBJ2-7; no clear D gene. This CDR3 contains 14 residues. The germline V and J ends were trimmed by 4 bases and 5 bases, with 15 bases remaining between them. The germline V gene encodes CDR1 MNHEY and CDR2 SVGAGI. The CDR3, as DNA: TGTGCCAGCAGTTCCCTCCGAGGCAGCGACGAGCAGTACTTC. It encodes CASSSLRGSDEQYF.

CDR3 nucleotide sequence: TGTGCCATCAGTGAAAAGCGGGAGCGTCAAGAGACCCAGTACTTC. The encoded protein is CAISEKRERQETQYF. The chain joins TRBV10-3 to TRBJ2-5, with TRBD2 identical over 8 bases. Trimming took 3 bases from V and 2 from J; bases not matched to a gene: 5. The CDR3 runs 15 residues. The V gene's germline CDR1 is ENHRY and CDR2 SYGVKD.

About this clonotype: This may be a read error, as it is one base from a much larger clone. The V gene is TRBV25-1, the J gene TRBJ2-5, with D perhaps being TRBD1 or TRBD2 (5 bases each). Germline V gene lookup returns CDR1 MGHDK and CDR2 SYGVNS. The CDR3 covers 18 residues. CDR3 loop: CASSEGVLGRGDRGTQHF. CDR3 DNA sequence: TGTGCCAGCAGTGAAGGGGTACTGGGTAGGGGCGACCGTGGGACCCAGCACTTC.

This clonotype is termed medium-sized. This chain joins TRBV30 and TRBJ2-7; perhaps TRBD1 as D (6 bases). The V end lost 0 bases, the J end lost 7 bases, and 13 bases lay between the germline ends. The CDR3 covers 13 residues. Germline CDR1 is GTSNPN and CDR2 is SVGIG (reference sequence). CDR3 sequence: CAWSVGTGSEQYF. CDR3 in DNA: TGTGCCTGGAGTGTCGGAACAGGGTCGGAGCAGTACTTC. Full variable domain (rest looked up from reference TRBV30 and TRBJ2-7): SQTIHQWPATLVQPVGSPLSLECTVEGTSNPNLYWYRQAAGRGLQLLFYSVGIGQISSEVPQNLSASRPQDRQFILSSKKLLLSDSGFYLCAWSVGTGSEQYFGPGTRLTVT.

This clonotype was picked up many times. The gene calls are TRBV12-3 or TRBV12-4 and TRBJ1-1; 7 nucleotides line up with TRBD1. V shed 3 bases and J 4 bases; nucleotides not matched to a gene: 5. This CDR3 has 14 residues. CDR3 nucleotides: TGTGCCAGCAGTTTGACAGGGAAGGGCACTGAAGCTTTCTTT. It encodes CASSLTGKGTEAFF.

V usage is TRBV5-8 and J usage is TRBJ1-2; D might be TRBD1 (6 bases). Deletions cut 0 bases from V and 3 bases from J, with 12 bases between. The CDR3 consists of 15 residues. The V gene's germline CDR1 is SGHTS and CDR2 YDEGEE. The CDR3 DNA sequence: TGTGCCAGCAGCTTGGCCGACAGGACCGACTATGGCTACACCTTC. Translation: CASSLADRTDYGYTF.

This clonotype was seen ten or more times. The chain couples TRBV9 to TRBJ1-1; D perhaps matches TRBD1 (5 bases). This CDR3 has 13 residues. V was cut by 0 bases and J by 3 bases, with 6 bases left in between. Germline loops: CDR1 SGDLS, CDR2 YYNGEE. CDR3: CASSVGGDTEAFF. For the CDR3, the DNA is TGTGCCAGCAGCGTAGGAGGGGACACTGAAGCTTTCTTT.

In nucleotides, the CDR3 is TGTGCCAGCAGTTACGGGTCCAGATCCTACGAGCAGTACTTC. Translating gives CASSYGSRSYEQYF. The rearrangement joins TRBV6-2 or TRBV6-3 to TRBJ2-7; no firm D call. Per germline, CDR1 MNHEY and CDR2 SVGEGT. Deletions cut 2 bases from V and 1 base from J, with 9 bases between. The CDR3 contains 14 residues.

Only a few counts were recorded for this clonotype. V and J are TRBV5-1 and TRBJ2-5; TRBD2 is a possible D gene (6 bases). Germline V gives CDR1 SGHRS, CDR2 YFSETQ. V was trimmed by 7 bases and J by 1 base, leaving 14 bases between them. The CDR3 spans 14 residues. The CDR3 sequence is CASGTAGPQETQYF. DNA of the CDR3: TGCGCCAGCGGAACGGCGGGACCCCAAGAGACCCAGTACTTC.

This clonotype was counted many times. The chain joins TRBV2 to TRBJ2-2; 13 bases line up with TRBD2. This CDR3 contains 15 residues. CDR1 and CDR2 from the germline V gene are SNHLY and FYNNEI. With V trimmed by 4 bases and J by 6 bases, 2 bases remained unmatched. Here the CDR3 reads CASSGGLAGAGELFF. Here the CDR3 DNA reads TGTGCCAGCAGTGGCGGACTAGCGGGAGCCGGGGAGCTGTTTTTT. Together with reference TRBV2 and TRBJ2-2, the CDR3 gives the full variable domain: EPEVTQTPSHQVTQMGQEVILRCVPISNHLYFYWYRQILGQKVEFLVSFYNNEISEKSEIFDDQFSVERPDGSNFTLKIRSTKLEDSAMYFCASSGGLAGAGELFFGEGSRLTVL.

The sample holds a few counts of this clonotype. This chain links TRBV7-9 with TRBJ2-7; unclear D gene. Per the germline V gene, CDR1 is SEHNR and CDR2 is FQNEAQ (reference sequence). The CDR3 consists of 13 residues. The germline V and J ends were trimmed by 3 bases and 5 bases, with 11 bases remaining between them. CDR3 sequence (DNA): TGTGCCAGCAGCTTGTTTTCGGCGGACGAGCAGTACTTC. This encodes CASSLFSADEQYF.

This clonotype was picked up many times. The chain carries TRBV3-1 and TRBJ2-5; D is ambiguous. The CDR3 covers 15 residues. In germline, CDR1 is LGHDT, CDR2 YNNKEL (reference sequence). Trimming cost V 0 bases and J 2 bases, with 10 bases left between them. CDR3 sequence: CASSQDRQLQETQYF. The CDR3, as DNA: TGTGCCAGCAGCCAAGATAGACAATTACAAGAGACCCAGTACTTC.

The J gene is TRBJ1-6, the V gene TRBV2, with 7 positions matching TRBD1. Germline trimming cut 7 bases from V and 4 bases from J; bases unmatched to any gene: 7. The CDR3 is 15 amino acids. The germline V gene has CDR1 SNHLY and CDR2 FYNNEI. CDR3 bases: TGTGCCAGCAAGAGGACAGGACCATATAATTCACCCCTCCACTTT. Protein: CASKRTGPYNSPLHF.

This clonotype showed up many times. The CDR3 sequence is CSASLAEGRYEQYF. In DNA form, the CDR3 reads TGCAGTGCGTCCCTAGCGGAGGGCCGGTACGAGCAGTACTTC. V is TRBV20-1 and J is TRBJ2-7, with 7 nucleotides matching TRBD2. The CDR3 is made up of 14 amino acids. The germline CDR1 and CDR2 sequences are DFQATT and SNEGSKA (reference sequence). The J segment lost 4 bases and the V segment lost 6 bases, leaving 12 bases of the junction unmatched.

V gene TRBV5-1 combines with J gene TRBJ2-7; the D gene is possibly TRBD1 (6 bases). The germline V and J ends were trimmed by 2 bases and 2 bases, with 14 bases remaining between them. The CDR3 consists of 15 residues. Germline lookup yields CDR1 SGHRS and CDR2 YFSETQ. CDR3 region: CASSFYWDKTYEQYF. In DNA form, the CDR3 reads TGCGCCAGCAGCTTTTACTGGGACAAGACCTACGAGCAGTACTTC. The variable domain in full, with the rest retrieved from reference TRBV5-1 and TRBJ2-7, is KAGVTQTPRYLIKTRGQQVTLSCSPISGHRSVSWYQQTPGQGLQFLFEYFSETQRNKGNFPGRFSGRQFSNSRSEMNVSTLELGDSALYLCASSFYWDKTYEQYFGPGTRLTVT.

Ten or more counts support this clonotype. The CDR3 DNA sequence: TGTGCCAGCGGGACACTAGCCCTCCACTTT. This translates into CASGTLALHF. The chain combines TRBV2 with TRBJ1-6; maybe TRBD1 (6 bases). Germline V gives CDR1 SNHLY, CDR2 FYNNEI. CDR3 length: 10 amino acids. V was pared by 8 bases and J by 14 bases, with 10 bases between.

In this sample, this clonotype turned up once. Being one base from a much bigger clone, this may be a read error. The V and J genes are TRBV3-1 and TRBJ2-5; 7 nucleotides agree with TRBD2. Germline CDR1 reads LGHDT; CDR2 reads YNNKEL (reference sequence). V trimming: 1 base; J trimming: 3 bases; junction bases outside the gene matches: 2. The CDR3 contains 14 residues. This CDR3 is CASSQASGKETQYF. DNA for the CDR3: TGTGCCAGCAGCCAAGCGAGCGGGAAAGAGACCCAGTACTTC.

There are many counts of this clonotype. The chain recombines TRBV2 with TRBJ1-4; 7 bases line up with TRBD1. The ends lost 6 bases at V and 8 bases at J; junction bases unmatched: 9. Germline V CDR1 and CDR2: SNHLY, FYNNEI. The CDR3 contains 14 residues. The CDR3 spells CASSRGGTIEKLFF. As DNA, the CDR3 is TGTGCCAGCAGCAGGGGGGGAACGATCGAAAAACTGTTTTTT. The variable domain in full, with the rest retrieved from reference TRBV2 and TRBJ1-4, is EPEVTQTPSHQVTQMGQEVILRCVPISNHLYFYWYRQILGQKVEFLVSFYNNEISEKSEIFDDQFSVERPDGSNFTLKIRSTKLEDSAMYFCASSRGGTIEKLFFGSGTQLSVL.

This clonotype was counted many times. The J gene is TRBJ1-4, the V gene TRBV4-3; D remains ambiguous. Germline CDR1 and CDR2: LGHNA and YSLEER. CDR3 length: 14 residues. V was shortened by 4 bases and J by 4 bases, with 10 bases between the two germline ends. CDR3 sequence: CASSRGRLNEKLFF. The CDR3 DNA is TGCGCCAGCAGCCGCGGGAGACTTAATGAAAAACTGTTTTTT.

This clonotype was observed at least ten times. V gene TRBV20-1 combines with J gene TRBJ2-2; unclear D gene. Between the trimmed V and J ends, which lost 6 bases and 6 bases, there was a span of 2 bases. From germline, CDR1 is DFQATT and CDR2 SNEGSKA (reference sequence). This CDR3 spans 9 amino acids. CDR3 sequence: CSAPGELFF. The CDR3 DNA reads as TGCAGTGCCCCCGGGGAGCTGTTTTTT.

This clonotype was counted many times. The rearrangement links TRBV28 to TRBJ1-1; 7 nucleotides line up with TRBD1. CDR1 is MDHEN and CDR2 is SYDVKM in the germline V gene. J was trimmed by 5 bases and V by 7 bases; bases with no gene match: 10. This CDR3 is 14 amino acids long. The CDR3 region is CASNEGASETEAFF. CDR3 nucleotides: TGTGCCAGCAATGAGGGGGCGAGCGAGACTGAAGCTTTCTTT. The variable domain in full, with the rest retrieved from reference TRBV28 and TRBJ1-1, is DVKVTQSSRYLVKRTGEKVFLECVQDMDHENMFWYRQDPGLGLRLIYFSYDVKMKEKGDIPEGYSVSREKKERFSLILESASTNQTSMYLCASNEGASETEAFFGQGTRLTVV.